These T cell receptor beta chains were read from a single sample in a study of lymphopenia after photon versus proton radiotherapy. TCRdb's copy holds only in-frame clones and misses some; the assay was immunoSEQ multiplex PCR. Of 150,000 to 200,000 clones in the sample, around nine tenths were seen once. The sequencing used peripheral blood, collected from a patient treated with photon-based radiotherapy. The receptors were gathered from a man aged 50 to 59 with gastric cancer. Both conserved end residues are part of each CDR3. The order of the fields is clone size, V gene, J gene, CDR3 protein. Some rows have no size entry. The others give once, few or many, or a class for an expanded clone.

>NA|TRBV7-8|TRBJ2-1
CASSLVREQFF
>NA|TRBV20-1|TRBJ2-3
CSASTDTQYF
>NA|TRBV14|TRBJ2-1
CASSQAGNLGNEQFF
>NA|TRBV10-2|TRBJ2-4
CASSEFGFQYF
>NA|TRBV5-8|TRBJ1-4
CASSLGRGNEKLFF
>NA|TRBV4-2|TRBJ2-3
CASSQGGTSKGTDTQYF
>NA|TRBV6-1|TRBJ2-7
CASSGGTGPPYEQYF
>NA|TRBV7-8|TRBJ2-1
CASSLVAAYNEQFF
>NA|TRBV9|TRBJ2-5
CASSGRVQETQYF
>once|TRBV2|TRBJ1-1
CASSETGPRNTEAFF
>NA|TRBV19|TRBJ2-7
CASSSRESGTGFYEQYF